Shown below are 32 T cell receptor beta chains from a single sample sequenced in a study of blood T cell repertoires in COVID-19. Using immunoSEQ multiplex PCR, the repertoire was profiled, and TCRdb retains in-frame clones only, with some absent. The sample holds 55,000 to 70,000 clones, over 75% seen once. The sample consisted of peripheral blood. The source of these receptors is a man in his sixties with acute or convalescent COVID-19.

This clone was found a few times. The chain recombines TRBV4-3 with TRBJ1-3, with D hard to call. Germline values: CDR1 LGHNA, CDR2 YSLEER. CDR3 length: 14 amino acids. The ends were cut back, 6 bases at V and 0 bases at J, with 9 bases in the middle. The CDR3 nucleotides are TGCGCCAGCAGTGCCGAGAGCTCTGGAAACACCATATATTTT. Translation: CASSAESSGNTIYF.

The chain carries TRBV7-9 and TRBJ2-5; no definite D call. Per germline, CDR1 SEHNR and CDR2 FQNEAQ (reference sequence). The CDR3 runs to 16 residues. The V gene lost 1 base and the J gene lost 0 bases, with 12 bases spanning the gap. The CDR3 DNA reads as TGTGCCAGCAGCTTAGTCCCAACATTGTACCAAGAGACCCAGTACTTC. Translating gives CASSLVPTLYQETQYF.

This chain uses TRBV29-1 with TRBJ1-2; no firm D call. V was pared by 3 bases and J by 0 bases, with 5 bases between. The CDR3 has 12 amino acids. Germline CDR1 SQVTM, CDR2 ANQGSEA. The CDR3 DNA sequence: TGCAGCGTTGAGCGGGCTAACTATGGCTACACCTTC. Encoded protein: CSVERANYGYTF.

CDR3 DNA sequence: TGTGCCAGCAGCCCCCTTCCAGGACAGGGAGTGGAAGAGCAGTACTTC. This translates into CASSPLPGQGVEEQYF. The chain carries TRBV5-5 and TRBJ2-7; 8 bases are shared with TRBD1. This CDR3 is 16 amino acids long. Per the germline V gene, CDR1 is SGHKS and CDR2 is YYEKEE (reference sequence). Trimming cost V 4 bases and J 7 bases; bases outside gene matches: 16.

This clone was seen once. The V and J genes are TRBV7-2 and TRBJ2-5; 7 positions match TRBD2. Germline assignment: CDR1 SGHTA and CDR2 FQGNSA. J was trimmed by 3 bases and V by 5 bases; bases with no gene match: 9. This CDR3 has 15 amino acids. CDR3 sequence reads: CASSEGLKAEETQYF. The CDR3 DNA reads as TGTGCCAGCAGCGAGGGACTAAAGGCGGAAGAGACCCAGTACTTC.

V usage is TRBV5-1 and J usage is TRBJ2-2; 7 nucleotides line up with TRBD1. V lost 4 bases to trimming and J lost 2 bases; unmatched junction nucleotides: 5. Germline V gene data show CDR1 as SGHRS and CDR2 as YFSETQ. This CDR3 has 15 residues. CDR3 DNA: TGCGCCAGCAGCCTAGGGACAGCCAACACCGGGGAGCTGTTTTTT. The encoded protein is CASSLGTANTGELFF.

The chain carries TRBV15 and TRBJ1-1, with D perhaps TRBD1 (6 bases). The CDR3 loop spans 15 amino acids. The V gene lost 2 bases and the J gene lost 3 bases, with 13 bases spanning the gap. Per the germline V gene, CDR1 is LNHNV and CDR2 is YYDKDF (reference sequence). In nucleotides, the CDR3 is TGTGCCACCAGCAGAACCAGGGGTGGGGACACTGAAGCTTTCTTT. Amino acids: CATSRTRGGDTEAFF. Supplemented by reference TRBV15 and TRBJ1-1, the full variable domain reads DAMVIQNPRYQVTQFGKPVTLSCSQTLNHNVMYWYQQKSSQAPKLLFHYYDKDFNNEADTPDNFQSRRPNTSFCFLDIRSPGLGDTAMYLCATSRTRGGDTEAFFGQGTRLTVV.

This chain uses TRBV10-3 with TRBJ2-1, with D tentatively TRBD2 (6 bases). The germline gives CDR1 ENHRY, CDR2 SYGVKD. Trimming took off 7 bases at V and 6 bases at J, with 10 bases between the two ends. The CDR3 runs to 12 residues. The CDR3 spells CAINRGSNEQFF. CDR3 sequence (DNA): TGTGCCATCAACCGGGGGAGCAATGAGCAGTTCTTC.

This clone was observed a single time. The chain has TRBV4-1 and TRBJ2-2; D not certain. The CDR3 spans 14 residues. Germline assignment: CDR1 MGHRA and CDR2 YSYEKL. The V end lost 2 bases, the J end lost 2 bases, and 6 bases lay between the germline ends. CDR3 region: CASSQRSNTGELFF. CDR3 nucleotides: TGCGCCAGCAGCCAACGGTCCAACACCGGGGAGCTGTTTTTT.

The CDR3 coding sequence is TGTGCCAGCAGGAACAGGTCCCCTAACTATGGCTACACCTTC. Encoded protein: CASRNRSPNYGYTF. This chain uses TRBV2 with TRBJ1-2; possible D gene TRBD1, 5 bases. CDR1 is SNHLY, CDR2 FYNNEI, per germline. The CDR3 runs to 14 residues. The V and J ends lost 6 bases and 0 bases respectively, with 11 bases between them.

The gene calls are TRBV21-1 and TRBJ2-6; the table's D call of TRBD1 was not tested on the DNA. TRBV21-1 is reported as a pseudogene. This CDR3 is 18 amino acids long. The CDR3 coding sequence is TGTGCCAGCAGCAAAGAGGGACAGGTTCTCTCTGGGGCCAACGTCCTGACTTTC. Translating gives CASSKEGQVLSGANVLTF.

The rearrangement joins TRBV27 to TRBJ2-1, with 8 bases identical to TRBD1. Looked up from germline, CDR1 is MNHEY and CDR2 is SMNVEV (reference sequence). The CDR3 has 14 amino acids. Germline trimming cut 8 bases from V and 2 bases from J; bases unmatched to any gene: 5. The chain's CDR3 is CASAMDRAYNEQFF. The DNA for the CDR3 is TGTGCCAGCGCTATGGACAGGGCCTACAATGAGCAGTTCTTC.

The CDR3 sequence: CASRLNSGTEAFF. In DNA form, the CDR3 reads TGTGCCAGCAGACTTAACTCGGGTACTGAAGCTTTCTTT. The chain joins TRBV3-1 (or the pseudogene TRBV3-2) to TRBJ1-1; D remains ambiguous. Germline V gene lookup returns CDR1 LGHDT and CDR2 YNNKEL (reference sequence). The V end lost 6 bases, the J end lost 5 bases, and 13 bases lay between the germline ends. The CDR3 runs to 13 residues.

This chain links TRBV18 with TRBJ1-5; TRBD1 is a possible D gene (5 bases). This CDR3 has 14 residues. With 3 bases removed from V and 4 bases from J, the gap between germline ends came to 10 bases. Germline V gene data show CDR1 as KGHSH and CDR2 as LQKENI. CDR3 sequence (DNA): TGTGCCAGCTCACCCTTGGACACTAATCAGCCCCAGCATTTT. It is translated as CASSPLDTNQPQHF.

J is TRBJ2-2 and V is TRBV5-4; the D gene is possibly TRBD1 (5 bases). The CDR3 loop spans 15 amino acids. From germline, CDR1 is SGHNT and CDR2 YYREEE (reference sequence). The germline V and J ends were trimmed by 2 bases and 0 bases, with 8 bases remaining between them. CDR3 amino acids: CASSFGHPNTGELFF. The CDR3 region has the DNA TGTGCCAGCAGCTTTGGACACCCGAACACCGGGGAGCTGTTTTTT.

The chain joins TRBV5-4 to TRBJ2-1; the match to TRBD2 covers 8 bases. Germline lookup yields CDR1 SGHNT and CDR2 YYREEE (reference sequence). V lost 4 bases, J lost 2 bases, and 8 bases stayed unmatched. This CDR3 spans 16 amino acids. CDR3 in amino acids: CASSPLGGAAYNEQFF. CDR3 nucleotides: TGTGCCAGCAGCCCCCTCGGGGGGGCGGCCTACAATGAGCAGTTCTTC.

The V call is TRBV4-2, the J call TRBJ2-7; 7 nucleotides agree with TRBD2. The germline V gene has CDR1 LGHNA and CDR2 YNFKEQ. This CDR3 is 14 amino acids long. The ends lost 0 bases at V and 4 bases at J; junction bases unmatched: 3. The CDR3 spells CASSQDEGGYEQYF. In DNA, the CDR3 is TGTGCCAGCAGCCAAGACGAGGGAGGGTACGAGCAGTACTTC.

The chain employs TRBV19 and TRBJ1-1; D is possibly TRBD1 (6 bases). The CDR3 is 13 amino acids. The germline V gene encodes CDR1 LNHDA and CDR2 SQIVND (reference sequence). The V end was cut by 5 bases, the J end by 1 base, with 8 bases between. The CDR3 DNA reads as TGTGCCAGTAGTGGACAGCCGAACACTGAAGCTTTCTTT. This gives the protein CASSGQPNTEAFF. The full variable domain, its missing parts supplied by reference TRBV19 and TRBJ1-1, is DGGITQSPKYLFRKEGQNVTLSCEQNLNHDAMYWYRQDPGQGLRLIYYSQIVNDFQKGDIAEGYSVSREKKESFPLTVTSAQKNPTAFYLCASSGQPNTEAFFGQGTRLTVV.

This chain connects TRBV7-2 to TRBJ2-5; a possible D gene is TRBD1 (5 bases). The CDR3 is 15 residues long. Germline values: CDR1 SGHTA, CDR2 FQGNSA. The V end was cut by 2 bases, the J end by 2 bases, with 12 bases between. The CDR3 reads CASSLFAGLQETQYF. The DNA of the CDR3 is TGTGCCAGCAGCTTATTTGCAGGGCTGCAAGAGACCCAGTACTTC.

The chain links TRBV5-1 to TRBJ1-6, with 8 positions matching TRBD1. Germline CDR1 SGHRS, CDR2 YFSETQ. Unmatched junction bases numbered 9, after V lost 4 bases and J lost 9 bases. This CDR3 has 15 residues. CDR3 bases: TGCGCCAGCAGCGAAGGACAGGGCGGAAGTTCACCCCTCCACTTT. The encoded protein is CASSEGQGGSSPLHF.

V gene TRBV18 combines with J gene TRBJ2-3, with 13 bases fitting TRBD2. V shed 4 bases, J shed 7 bases, and the junction held 8 bases outside the gene matches. The CDR3 totals 16 residues. Germline V gene lookup returns CDR1 KGHSH and CDR2 LQKENI. CDR3 DNA: TGTGCCAGCTCACGAGGGACTAGCGGGGCTGATAATACGCAGTATTTT. Residues: CASSRGTSGADNTQYF.

The chain employs TRBV19 and TRBJ2-1; a possible D gene is TRBD2 (6 bases). The CDR3 extends over 13 amino acids. V was clipped by 7 bases and J by 5 bases, with 12 bases between them. Germline V gives CDR1 LNHDA, CDR2 SQIVND (reference sequence). The CDR3 DNA is TGTGCCAGTAACCCGGGACTTAACAATGAGCAGTTCTTC. It codes for CASNPGLNNEQFF.

The chain recombines TRBV11-2 with TRBJ2-7, with D unresolved. The CDR3 is 14 residues long. V was shortened by 5 bases and J by 0 bases, with 11 bases between the two germline ends. CDR1 and CDR2 from the germline V gene are SGHAT and FQNNGV. The CDR3 loop is CASSTDGVSYEQYF. The CDR3 DNA reads TGTGCCAGCAGCACCGATGGAGTCTCCTACGAGCAGTACTTC.

This chain links TRBV3-1 (or the pseudogene TRBV3-2) with TRBJ1-2, with D uncertain. V was trimmed by 5 bases and J by 0 bases, leaving 13 bases between them. Per germline, CDR1 LGHDT and CDR2 YNNKEL (reference sequence). The CDR3 totals 15 residues. The CDR3 coding sequence is TGTGCCAGCAGCGCGCGGGATTTCTCTAACTATGGCTACACCTTC. Protein sequence: CASSARDFSNYGYTF.

This chain connects TRBV3-1 (or the pseudogene TRBV3-2) to TRBJ2-5; D possibly corresponds to TRBD2 (6 bases). V was clipped by 3 bases and J by 5 bases, with 16 bases between them. The germline CDR1 and CDR2 sequences are LGHDT and YNNKEL (reference sequence). The CDR3 has 15 residues. The CDR3 DNA reads as TGTGCCAGCAGCCAGGGACTCCCTCCGCGCGAGACCCAGTACTTC. Residues: CASSQGLPPRETQYF.

This rearrangement joins TRBV25-1 to TRBJ1-6, with a weak D call TRBD1 (6 bases). The CDR3 is 11 amino acids. Germline CDR1 reads MGHDK; CDR2 reads SYGVNS. Trimming removed 8 bases at V and 7 bases at J, with 6 bases between. The DNA of the CDR3 is TGTGCCAGCCAGGGGAATTCACCCCTCCACTTT. It translates to CASQGNSPLHF.

The rearrangement links TRBV21-1 to TRBJ2-3; no DNA check was done on the table's D call, TRBD2. TRBV21-1 constitutes a pseudogene. The CDR3 has 17 residues. This CDR3 is CASSKWGVDQCTDTQYF. The CDR3 DNA sequence: TGTGCCAGCAGCAAATGGGGGGTGGATCAGTGCACAGATACGCAGTATTTT.

CDR3 bases: TGTGCCAGCAGGGCCGGGACAGGACCCAATTCACCCCTCCACTTT. This gives the protein CASRAGTGPNSPLHF. This chain connects TRBV6-5 to TRBJ1-6, with TRBD1 identical over 8 bases. This CDR3 is 15 amino acids long. CDR1 and CDR2 from the germline V gene are MNHEY and SVGAGI. J was trimmed by 7 bases and V by 6 bases; bases with no gene match: 8.

The V gene is TRBV27, the J gene TRBJ1-2; 8 nucleotides agree with TRBD1. J lost 3 bases, V lost 3 bases, and 6 bases had no gene match. The CDR3 has 15 residues. The germline gives CDR1 MNHEY, CDR2 SMNVEV (reference sequence). The CDR3 nucleotides read TGTGCCAGCAGTTTTCAGGGGGCGCGGGACTATGGCTACACCTTC. Encoded protein: CASSFQGARDYGYTF.

The table lists this clone with a few counts. The rearrangement uses TRBV13 and TRBJ1-1, with 7 bases that match TRBD1. CDR1 is PRHDT and CDR2 is FYEKMQ in the germline V gene (reference sequence). The CDR3 is 14 residues long. The junction had 7 bases not matched to a gene; V was cut back by 3 bases and J by 6 bases. The CDR3 is CASSLTGRDPEAFF. CDR3 coding DNA: TGTGCCAGCAGCTTGACAGGGAGAGACCCTGAAGCTTTCTTT.

The CDR3 spells CASSEKTGHGNTIYF. DNA of the CDR3: TGTGCCAGCAGTGAAAAGACAGGGCATGGAAACACCATATATTTT. The V and J genes are TRBV6-1 and TRBJ1-3, with TRBD1 matching over 7 bases. Germline V gene lookup returns CDR1 MNHNS and CDR2 SASEGT. J was trimmed by 3 bases and V by 2 bases; bases with no gene match: 4. The CDR3 loop spans 15 amino acids.

The chain carries TRBV7-8 and TRBJ2-3; D might be TRBD2 (7 bases). CDR1 is SGHVS and CDR2 is FQNEAQ in the germline V gene. The germline V and J ends were trimmed by 4 bases and 6 bases, with 11 bases remaining between them. CDR3 length equals 13 residues. This chain's CDR3 is CASSYRGGDTQYF. The CDR3 nucleotides read TGTGCCAGCAGCTATAGGGGGGGGGATACGCAGTATTTT.